This TCR beta chain was found in a study of T cell responses to AZD1222 COVID-19 vaccine. Study overall: Recipients boosted at about 4 weeks or about 12 weeks are pooled. Broader study findings: Most donors were white British, females outnumbered males, and clonal diversity was possibly underestimated. Spike-specific TCR breadth and depth rose after two AZD1222 doses. Of the AZD1222 recipients, only 5 to 7 were seropositive at baseline.

The CDR3 consists of 12 residues. Germline CDR1 and CDR2: MNHNS and SASEGT. The V gene lost 2 bases and the J gene lost 14 bases, with 15 bases spanning the gap. In regard to this clone: Its specificity is not known.

Assay: immunoSEQ multiplex PCR; the TCRdb copy retains only in-frame clones and omits some. The sample lists around 97,000 clones; 88% were seen once. The chain links TRBV6-1 to TRBJ1-1; no firm D call. The sample here was peripheral blood, taken on day 0 of AZD1222 vaccination. This clonotype was obtained from an adult in good health. The CDR3 here is CASSEFFPAGFF. The CDR3 DNA sequence: TGTGCCAGCAGTGAATTTTTTCCCGCCGGATTCTTT.